These 31 T cell receptor beta chains were all obtained from the same sample, sequenced in a study of circulating and synovial CD4+ cells in juvenile arthritis. TCRdb's copy holds only in-frame clones and misses some; the assay was immunoSEQ multiplex PCR. The sample gives about 35,000 clones, nearly 95% of which show up once; roughly 0.16% is in the top ten. Source material: CD4+ T cells from blood. These receptors came from a human donor with juvenile idiopathic arthritis.

V is TRBV4-1 and J is TRBJ1-5, with a tentative D call TRBD1 (5 bases). Germline V CDR1 and CDR2: MGHRA, YSYEKL. Trimming removed 1 base from V and 4 bases from J, with 8 bases in between. This CDR3 is 14 amino acids long. The DNA of the CDR3 is TGCGCCAGCAGCCAAGGACAGCCGAATCAGCCCCAGCATTTT. Translation: CASSQGQPNQPQHF.

The CDR3 here is CASSYRNTEAFF. In nucleotides, the CDR3 is TGTGCCAGCAGTTACAGGAACACTGAAGCTTTCTTT. The chain couples TRBV28 to TRBJ1-1; no reliable D call. The germline CDR1 and CDR2 sequences are MDHEN and SYDVKM. The CDR3 sequence is 12 residues long. V lost 4 bases and J 1 base, leaving 4 bases between the germline ends.

This clone was detected once. This sequence joins TRBV5-4 and TRBJ2-3; no reliable D call. Trimming left V 1 base short and J 5 bases short, with 5 bases between. The V gene's germline CDR1 is SGHNT and CDR2 YYREEE (reference sequence). The CDR3 runs 12 residues. The CDR3, as DNA: TGTGCCAGCAGCTTGTTCGGAGATACGCAGTATTTT. Protein: CASSLFGDTQYF.

The table lists this clone with a count of one. J is TRBJ2-1 and V is TRBV11-1; D call uncertain. The V gene lost 5 bases and the J gene lost 2 bases, with 4 bases spanning the gap. This CDR3 is 12 amino acids long. Looked up from germline, CDR1 is SGHAT and CDR2 is FQDESV (reference sequence). In DNA, the CDR3 is TGTGCCAGCAGCCTTCCCTACAATGAGCAGTTCTTC. Translated: CASSLPYNEQFF.

This chain links TRBV7-2 with TRBJ2-7; 9 bases line up with TRBD2. The CDR3 consists of 15 residues. The V segment lost 3 bases and the J segment 2 bases; nucleotides outside the gene matches: 5. The germline V gene has CDR1 SGHTA and CDR2 FQGNSA. The CDR3 sequence: CASSLTSGTTYEQYF. CDR3 sequence (DNA): TGTGCCAGCAGCTTGACTAGCGGTACCACCTACGAGCAGTACTTC.

V and J are TRBV7-2 and TRBJ2-7; D gene unclear. The CDR3 loop spans 12 amino acids. The germline CDR1 and CDR2 sequences are SGHTA and FQGNSA. Trimming removed 5 bases from V and 2 bases from J, with 7 bases in between. The CDR3 sequence: CASSTLAYEQYF. The CDR3 DNA is TGTGCCAGCAGCACCCTAGCCTACGAGCAGTACTTC. The entire variable domain, with the rest obtained from reference TRBV7-2 and TRBJ2-7, is as follows: GAGVSQSPSNKVTEKGKDVELRCDPISGHTALYWYRQSLGQGLEFLIYFQGNSAPDKSGLPSDRFSAERTGGSVSTLTIQRTQQEDSAVYLCASSTLAYEQYFGPGTRLTVT.

This chain links TRBV7-8 with TRBJ1-2; D remains unclear. Per the germline V gene, CDR1 is SGHVS and CDR2 is FQNEAQ. V shed 3 bases and J shed 7 bases, with 9 bases lying between them. The CDR3 runs to 12 residues. Here the CDR3 reads CASSFGGGGYTF. CDR3 DNA: TGTGCCAGCAGCTTCGGAGGAGGTGGCTACACCTTC.

The gene calls are TRBV7-2 and TRBJ2-1, with TRBD2 identical over 12 bases. V was clipped by 4 bases and J by 3 bases; unmatched bases: 10. CDR1 and CDR2 (germline): SGHTA, FQGNSA. The CDR3 runs to 18 residues. The CDR3 loop is CASSSPWTSGAYYNEQFF. In nucleotides, the CDR3 is TGTGCCAGCAGCTCCCCCTGGACTAGCGGGGCCTACTACAATGAGCAGTTCTTC.

The genes are TRBV6-5 and TRBJ2-7, with D perhaps matching TRBD1 (5 bases). Trimming took 4 bases from V and 4 from J, leaving 8 bases between them. CDR3 length: 12 amino acids. Germline V gene sequence: CDR1 MNHEY, CDR2 SVGAGI. CDR3: CASSLDSYEQYF. The CDR3 bases are TGTGCCAGCAGTTTAGACAGTTACGAGCAGTACTTC.

The chain combines TRBV7-8 with TRBJ1-6; possibly TRBD1 for D (6 bases). Trimming took off 1 base at V and 4 bases at J, with 11 bases between the two ends. This CDR3 has 16 amino acids. The germline gives CDR1 SGHVS, CDR2 FQNEAQ. DNA for the CDR3: TGTGCCAGCAGCTTAGGGCAGGGGTTTTATAATTCACCCCTCCACTTT. Amino acids: CASSLGQGFYNSPLHF.

The chain employs TRBV7-9 and TRBJ2-7; unclear D gene. Trimming left V 6 bases short and J 7 bases short, with 10 bases between. Germline V CDR1 and CDR2: SEHNR, FQNEAQ (reference sequence). The CDR3 runs 11 residues. The CDR3 loop is CASRHPREQYF. The DNA of the CDR3 is TGTGCCAGCAGGCACCCTAGGGAGCAGTACTTC. Filled out from reference TRBV7-9 and TRBJ2-7, the complete variable domain reads DTGVSQNPRHKITKRGQNVTFRCDPISEHNRLYWYRQTLGQGPEFLTYFQNEAQLEKSRLLSDRFSAERPKGSFSTLEIQRTEQGDSAMYLCASRHPREQYFGPGTRLTVT.

This chain uses TRBV11-1 with TRBJ2-1, with 8 bases fitting TRBD2. CDR1 and CDR2 from the germline V gene are SGHAT and FQDESV (reference sequence). The CDR3 runs 17 residues. V dropped 5 bases and J dropped 5; count of bases not matched to a gene: 14. CDR3 sequence: CASSPPGVAGTDNEQFF. The CDR3 DNA follows: TGTGCCAGCAGCCCCCCTGGGGTAGCGGGAACCGACAATGAGCAGTTCTTC.

The rearrangement links TRBV28 to TRBJ1-6; D unclear. There are 13 residues in the CDR3. Germline CDR1 MDHEN, CDR2 SYDVKM. V was cut by 2 bases and J by 4 bases, with 3 bases left in between. The CDR3 DNA follows: TGTGCCAGCAGTTTACAATATAATTCACCCCTCCACTTT. Translating gives CASSLQYNSPLHF. Together with reference TRBV28 and TRBJ1-6, the CDR3 gives the full variable domain: DVKVTQSSRYLVKRTGEKVFLECVQDMDHENMFWYRQDPGLGLRLIYFSYDVKMKEKGDIPEGYSVSREKKERFSLILESASTNQTSMYLCASSLQYNSPLHFGNGTRLTVT.

The chain uses TRBV4-1 and TRBJ2-7; a weak D match, TRBD2 (7 bases). This CDR3 region has 14 residues. Trimming left V 4 bases short and J 4 bases short, with 14 bases between. CDR1 is MGHRA and CDR2 is YSYEKL in the germline V gene. The CDR3: CASSRGGGSYEQYF. CDR3 nucleotides: TGCGCCAGCAGCCGGGGCGGGGGCTCTTACGAGCAGTACTTC.

The rearrangement links TRBV18 to TRBJ2-3; 8 positions match TRBD2. This CDR3 region has 17 residues. CDR1 KGHSH and CDR2 LQKENI come from the germline V gene. Germline trimming cut 0 bases from V and 6 bases from J; bases unmatched to any gene: 11. The DNA of the CDR3 is TGTGCCAGCTCACCACCAAGCGGGAGCAGTGTGGGGGATACGCAGTATTTT. Residues: CASSPPSGSSVGDTQYF. Full variable domain (remainder filled in from reference TRBV18 and TRBJ2-3): NAGVMQNPRHLVRRRGQEARLRCSPMKGHSHVYWYRQLPEEGLKFMVYLQKENIIDESGMPKERFSAEFPKEGPSILRIQQVVRGDSAAYFCASSPPSGSSVGDTQYFGPGTRLTVL.

The chain combines TRBV21-1 with TRBJ2-2; the table's D gene call, TRBD1, was not cross checked with the DNA. TRBV21-1 is recorded as a pseudogene. There are 12 residues in the CDR3. Here the CDR3 DNA reads TGTGCCAGTCTCAGATTCGCCGGGGAGCTGTTTTTT. Amino acid sequence: CASLRFAGELFF.

The CDR3 region has the DNA TGTGCCAGCAGCTTGGGCCACGGAACCCAAACCTACGAGCAGTACTTC. Its protein is CASSLGHGTQTYEQYF. This rearrangement joins TRBV7-3 to TRBJ2-7; D is uncertain. The CDR3 is made up of 16 amino acids. The germline V gene has CDR1 SGHTA and CDR2 FQGTGA. Deletions cut 3 bases from V and 2 bases from J, with 17 bases between.

This clone was seen more than once but under ten times. The chain combines TRBV4-3 with TRBJ1-2; no clear D gene. The CDR3 has 15 residues. The V gene's germline CDR1 is LGHNA and CDR2 YSLEER. V gave up 0 bases and J gave up 4 bases, with 12 bases separating them. CDR3 nucleotide sequence: TGCGCCAGCAGCCAAGATATGGGCACGATCTATGGCTACACCTTC. Its translation is CASSQDMGTIYGYTF.

A few counts support this clone. This rearrangement joins TRBV10-3 to TRBJ1-2; D not certain. CDR1 and CDR2 from the germline V gene are ENHRY and SYGVKD. The CDR3 sequence is 11 residues long. Trimming cost V 3 bases and J 8 bases, with 7 bases left between them. CDR3 in DNA: TGTGCCATCAGTGACGGGGAAGGCTACACCTTC. Its protein is CAISDGEGYTF.

The CDR3 DNA reads TGTGCCAGCAGCCTAGGGGACTATGAGCAGTTCTTC. It encodes CASSLGDYEQFF. This chain connects TRBV5-4 to TRBJ2-1; perhaps TRBD2 as D (6 bases). The length of the CDR3 is 12 residues. Germline V CDR1 and CDR2: SGHNT, YYREEE (reference sequence). The V gene lost 4 bases and the J gene lost 8 bases, with 10 bases spanning the gap.

CDR3 amino acids: CASGSEVSTDTQYF. CDR3 nucleotide sequence: TGTGCTAGTGGCTCCGAGGTCAGCACAGATACGCAGTATTTT. The genes are TRBV12-5 and TRBJ2-3; no definite D call. The CDR3 has 14 residues. The V gene's germline CDR1 is LGHNT and CDR2 FRNRAP. Trimming pared 6 bases from V and 0 bases from J, leaving 10 bases between.

The V gene is TRBV7-3, the J gene TRBJ2-1; 8 nucleotides align to TRBD2. Germline V gene lookup returns CDR1 SGHTA and CDR2 FQGTGA. There are 16 residues in the CDR3. With 0 bases clipped from V and 0 bases from J, the junction kept 1 base outside the gene matches. The CDR3 DNA sequence: TGTGCCAGCAGCTTAACCGGGACTAGCTCCTACAATGAGCAGTTCTTC. Translation gives CASSLTGTSSYNEQFF.

The chain is built from TRBV28 and TRBJ1-5; 7 bases map to TRBD1. CDR1 and CDR2 (germline): MDHEN, SYDVKM. After removal of 5 bases from V and 4 bases from J, the junction contained 11 bases not matched to a gene. The CDR3 totals 16 residues. Written as DNA, the CDR3 is TGTGCCAGCAGTAAAAGGCAGGGACAGCTGAATCAGCCCCAGCATTTT. Translated: CASSKRQGQLNQPQHF.

The chain has TRBV7-2 and TRBJ1-1; the D is unclear. The CDR3 has 12 amino acids. V shed 8 bases and J shed 1 base, with 8 bases lying between them. CDR1 is SGHTA and CDR2 is FQGNSA in the germline V gene. The CDR3 sequence is CASFRKNTEAFF. The CDR3 DNA follows: TGTGCCAGCTTCAGGAAGAACACTGAAGCTTTCTTT.

The V call is TRBV4-1, the J call TRBJ2-3, with D perhaps matching TRBD1 (6 bases). Germline V gene lookup returns CDR1 MGHRA and CDR2 YSYEKL. The V gene lost 4 bases and the J gene lost 2 bases, with 22 bases spanning the gap. The CDR3 extends over 18 amino acids. This chain's CDR3 is CASSPSNLGGPNTDTQYF. DNA for the CDR3: TGCGCCAGCAGCCCTTCTAACCTTGGGGGCCCCAACACAGATACGCAGTATTTT.

V gene TRBV4-2 combines with J gene TRBJ2-7; 11 positions match TRBD2. CDR3 length equals 15 residues. The trim removed 2 bases at V and 4 bases at J, leaving 4 bases unmatched. Germline values: CDR1 LGHNA, CDR2 YNFKEQ. Here the CDR3 DNA reads TGTGCCAGCAGCCAACTAGCGGGGGGAAAATACGAGCAGTACTTC. Translation gives CASSQLAGGKYEQYF.

The chain's CDR3 is CASSPGTGTDGYTF. CDR3 nucleotides: TGTGCCAGCAGTCCAGGGACAGGGACCGATGGCTACACCTTC. V and J are TRBV28 and TRBJ1-2; TRBD1 agrees at 9 bases. The CDR3 runs to 14 residues. J lost 6 bases, V lost 5 bases, and 7 bases had no gene match. Germline V CDR1 and CDR2: MDHEN, SYDVKM.

This clone was seen only once. This sequence joins TRBV28 and TRBJ2-7, with D possibly matching TRBD1 (8 bases). V was shortened by 6 bases and J by 0 bases, with 15 bases between the two germline ends. This CDR3 has 15 residues. Germline V gene data show CDR1 as MDHEN and CDR2 as SYDVKM. CDR3 DNA sequence: TGTGCCAGCAGAACAGGGGGGGGGCTCTCCTACGAGCAGTACTTC. This encodes CASRTGGGLSYEQYF. Looking up the rest from reference TRBV28 and TRBJ2-7 gives the full variable domain: DVKVTQSSRYLVKRTGEKVFLECVQDMDHENMFWYRQDPGLGLRLIYFSYDVKMKEKGDIPEGYSVSREKKERFSLILESASTNQTSMYLCASRTGGGLSYEQYFGPGTRLTVT.

V and J are TRBV5-4 and TRBJ1-2; D is possibly TRBD1 (5 bases). V was clipped by 3 bases and J by 4 bases, with 19 bases between them. The length of the CDR3 is 16 residues. Germline CDR1 and CDR2: SGHNT and YYREEE (reference sequence). CDR3 region: CASSSPDSGGAYGYTF. In nucleotides, the CDR3 is TGTGCCAGCAGCTCACCCGACTCGGGAGGGGCCTATGGCTACACCTTC.

The J gene is TRBJ2-4, the V gene TRBV6-5; D possibly corresponds to TRBD2 (5 bases). The CDR3 runs to 14 residues. The ends were cut back, 6 bases at V and 6 bases at J, with 15 bases in the middle. The V gene's germline CDR1 is MNHEY and CDR2 SVGAGI. CDR3 sequence reads: CASRRAPGVNIQYF. Written as DNA, the CDR3 is TGTGCCAGCAGGCGGGCCCCTGGGGTAAACATTCAGTACTTC.

J is TRBJ2-7 and V is TRBV2; 7 nucleotides match TRBD1. This CDR3 contains 14 residues. The germline V gene has CDR1 SNHLY and CDR2 FYNNEI. The J segment lost 5 bases and the V segment lost 2 bases, leaving 6 bases of the junction unmatched. The DNA of the CDR3 is TGTGCCAGCAGTGAAAACAGGGGAATCCACGAGCAGTACTTC. Translating gives CASSENRGIHEQYF.